This record looks at one T cell receptor beta chain sequence and its context. There were TCR beta CDR3 regions amplified from RNA transcripts. The TCR CDR3 first-round RT-PCR relied on the HTBI primer set. TCRdb redid the calling of the multiplex PCR reads with MiXCR, one entry per CDR3 protein. In the table there are approximately 740,000 distinct CDR3 sequences, 14% of which are singletons. Germline assignment: CDR1 MNHNS and CDR2 SASEGT. Trimming took 7 bases from V and 3 from J, leaving 14 bases between them. The CDR3 contains 14 residues. Uncontrolled infection, other autoimmune disease, pregnancy or lactation disqualified patients from enrolment. Each 10 ml fresh peripheral blood draw supplied the PBMCs. This sample was taken from a study of T cells in Graves' hyperthyroidism and ophthalmopathy.

This clonotype was obtained from a woman aged 18-35 years with Graves' hyperthyroidism. Sample: blood. The rearrangement uses TRBV6-1 and TRBJ2-3; possibly TRBD2 for D (7 bases). The CDR3 DNA follows: TGTGCCAGCAAGGGCGGGGGCTCAACAGATACGCAGTATTTT. Protein: CASKGGGSTDTQYF.